This T cell receptor (beta chain) was found in a study of blood T cell repertoires in COVID-19. This table comes from immunoSEQ multiplex PCR, and its TCRdb copy is limited to in-frame clones, with some not included. The profile shows roughly 340,000 clones, around 87% of them singletons. This clone was counted many times. It was during active infection that Seattle patients were enrolled and then longitudinally followed. The V end lost 4 bases, the J end lost 5 bases, and 13 bases lay between the germline ends. The CDR3 length is 13 residues. Germline loops: CDR1 SGHRS, CDR2 YFSETQ. The TCR originated in a woman in her fifties or sixties with COVID-19, enrolled during active disease. The material sequenced was peripheral blood. The J gene is TRBJ2-7, the V gene TRBV5-1; TRBD2 might be the D (6 bases). CDR3 sequence reads: CASSRDGSDEQYF. Here the CDR3 DNA reads TGCGCCAGCAGCCGGGACGGGAGTGACGAGCAGTACTTC. Full variable domain (missing parts from reference TRBV5-1 and TRBJ2-7): KAGVTQTPRYLIKTRGQQVTLSCSPISGHRSVSWYQQTPGQGLQFLFEYFSETQRNKGNFPGRFSGRQFSNSRSEMNVSTLELGDSALYLCASSRDGSDEQYFGPGTRLTVT.